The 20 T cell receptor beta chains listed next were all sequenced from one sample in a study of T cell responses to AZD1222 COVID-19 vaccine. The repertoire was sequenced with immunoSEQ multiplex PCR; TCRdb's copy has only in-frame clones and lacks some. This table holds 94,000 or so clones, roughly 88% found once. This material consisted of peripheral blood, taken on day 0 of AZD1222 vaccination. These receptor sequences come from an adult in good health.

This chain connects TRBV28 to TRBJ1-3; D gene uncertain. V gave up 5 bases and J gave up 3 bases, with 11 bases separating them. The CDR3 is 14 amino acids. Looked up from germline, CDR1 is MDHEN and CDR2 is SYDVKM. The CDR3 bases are TGTGCCAGCAGTCCCCCCGGGCTTGGAAACACCATATATTTT. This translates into CASSPPGLGNTIYF. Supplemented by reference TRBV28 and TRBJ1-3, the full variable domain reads DVKVTQSSRYLVKRTGEKVFLECVQDMDHENMFWYRQDPGLGLRLIYFSYDVKMKEKGDIPEGYSVSREKKERFSLILESASTNQTSMYLCASSPPGLGNTIYFGEGSWLTVV.

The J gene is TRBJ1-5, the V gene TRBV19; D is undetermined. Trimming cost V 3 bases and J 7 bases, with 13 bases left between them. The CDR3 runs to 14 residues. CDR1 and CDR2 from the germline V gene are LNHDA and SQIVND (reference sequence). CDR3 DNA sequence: TGTGCCAGTAGTATTTTGTCGGGAAAGCAGCCCCAGCATTTT. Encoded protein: CASSILSGKQPQHF.

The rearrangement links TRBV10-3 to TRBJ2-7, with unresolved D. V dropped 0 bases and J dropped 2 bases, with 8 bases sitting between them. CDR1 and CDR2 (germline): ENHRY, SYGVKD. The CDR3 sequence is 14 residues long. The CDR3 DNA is TGTGCCATCAGTGAGTCGTCGGTAACCTACGAGCAGTACTTC. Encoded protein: CAISESSVTYEQYF.

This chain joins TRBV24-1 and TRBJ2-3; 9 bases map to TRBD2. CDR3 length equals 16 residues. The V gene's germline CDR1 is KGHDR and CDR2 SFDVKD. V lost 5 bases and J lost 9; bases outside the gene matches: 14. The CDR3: CATSAPEGLARDTQYF. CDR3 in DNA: TGTGCCACCAGTGCCCCCGAGGGACTAGCCAGGGACACGCAGTATTTT.

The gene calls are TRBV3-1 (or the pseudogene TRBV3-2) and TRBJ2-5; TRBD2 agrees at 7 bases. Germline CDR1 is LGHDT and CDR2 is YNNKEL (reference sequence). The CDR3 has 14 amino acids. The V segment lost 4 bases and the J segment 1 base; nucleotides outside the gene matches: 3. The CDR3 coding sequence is TGTGCCAGCAGCCTCACGGGGGGCCAAGAGACCCAGTACTTC. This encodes CASSLTGGQETQYF.

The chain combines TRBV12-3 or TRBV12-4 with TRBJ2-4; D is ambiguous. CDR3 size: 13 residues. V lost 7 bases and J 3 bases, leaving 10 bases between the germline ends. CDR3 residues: CASMVRVKNIQYF. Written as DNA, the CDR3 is TGTGCCAGCATGGTCAGAGTCAAAAACATTCAGTACTTC.

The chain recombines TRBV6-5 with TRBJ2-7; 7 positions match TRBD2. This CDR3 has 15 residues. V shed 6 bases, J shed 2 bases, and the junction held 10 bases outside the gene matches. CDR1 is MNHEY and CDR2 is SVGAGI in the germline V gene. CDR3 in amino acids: CASSRGAGEAYEQYF. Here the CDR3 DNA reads TGTGCCAGCAGCAGAGGCGCGGGAGAGGCCTACGAGCAGTACTTC.

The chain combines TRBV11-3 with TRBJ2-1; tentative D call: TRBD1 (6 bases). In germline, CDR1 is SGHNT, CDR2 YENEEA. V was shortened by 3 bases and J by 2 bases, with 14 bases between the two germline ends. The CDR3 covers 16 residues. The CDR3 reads CASSLGTRGTYNEQFF. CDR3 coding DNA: TGTGCCAGCAGCTTGGGGACGAGGGGGACCTACAATGAGCAGTTCTTC.

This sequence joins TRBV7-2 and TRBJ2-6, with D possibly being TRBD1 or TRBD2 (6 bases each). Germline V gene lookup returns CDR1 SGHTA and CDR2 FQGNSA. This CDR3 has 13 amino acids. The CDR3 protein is CAGGGTGANVLTF. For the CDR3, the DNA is TGTGCGGGGGGCGGAACTGGGGCCAACGTCCTGACTTTC.

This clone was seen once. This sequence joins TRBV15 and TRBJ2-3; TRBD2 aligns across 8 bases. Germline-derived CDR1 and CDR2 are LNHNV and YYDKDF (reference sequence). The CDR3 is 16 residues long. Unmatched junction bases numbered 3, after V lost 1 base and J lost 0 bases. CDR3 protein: CATSRGTSGSTDTQYF. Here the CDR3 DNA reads TGTGCCACCAGCAGAGGTACTAGCGGAAGCACAGATACGCAGTATTTT.

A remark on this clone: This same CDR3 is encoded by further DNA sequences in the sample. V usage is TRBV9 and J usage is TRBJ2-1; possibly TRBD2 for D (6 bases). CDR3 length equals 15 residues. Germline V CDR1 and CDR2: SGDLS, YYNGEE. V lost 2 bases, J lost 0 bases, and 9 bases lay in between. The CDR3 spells CASSVSGSSYNEQFF. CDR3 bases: TGTGCCAGCAGCGTTAGCGGTAGCTCCTACAATGAGCAGTTCTTC.

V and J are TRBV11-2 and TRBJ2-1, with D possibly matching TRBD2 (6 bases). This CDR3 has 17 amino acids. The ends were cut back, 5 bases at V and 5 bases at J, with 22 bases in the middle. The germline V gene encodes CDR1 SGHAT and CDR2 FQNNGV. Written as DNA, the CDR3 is TGTGCCAGCAGCCCGACCGACGGGACTCAACTGGACAATGAGCAGTTCTTC. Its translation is CASSPTDGTQLDNEQFF.

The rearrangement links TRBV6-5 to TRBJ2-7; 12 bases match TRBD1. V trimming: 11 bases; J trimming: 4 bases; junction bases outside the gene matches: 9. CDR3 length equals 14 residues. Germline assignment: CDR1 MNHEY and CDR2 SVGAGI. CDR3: CASTPGQGAYEQYF. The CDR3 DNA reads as TGTGCCTCTACTCCGGGACAGGGGGCTTACGAGCAGTACTTC.

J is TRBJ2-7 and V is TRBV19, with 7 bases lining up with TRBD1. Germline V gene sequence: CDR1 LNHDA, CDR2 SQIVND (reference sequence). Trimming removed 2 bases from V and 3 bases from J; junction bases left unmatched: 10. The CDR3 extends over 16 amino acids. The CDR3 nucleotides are TGTGCCAGTAGTATAAGGGGGCGGCAGAACAACTACGAGCAGTACTTC. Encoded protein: CASSIRGRQNNYEQYF.

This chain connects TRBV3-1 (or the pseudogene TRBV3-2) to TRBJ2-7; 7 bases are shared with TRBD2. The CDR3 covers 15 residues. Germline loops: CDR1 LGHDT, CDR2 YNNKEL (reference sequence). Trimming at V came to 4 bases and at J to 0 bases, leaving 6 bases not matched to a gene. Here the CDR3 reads CASSPGGGSSYEQYF. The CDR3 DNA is TGTGCCAGCAGCCCCGGGGGAGGGAGCTCCTACGAGCAGTACTTC.

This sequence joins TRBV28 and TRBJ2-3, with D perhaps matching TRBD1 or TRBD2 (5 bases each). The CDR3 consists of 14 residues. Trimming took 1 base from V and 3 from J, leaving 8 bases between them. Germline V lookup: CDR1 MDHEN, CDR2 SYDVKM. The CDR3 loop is CASSLSGTTDTQYF. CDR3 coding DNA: TGTGCCAGCAGTTTATCCGGGACGACAGATACGCAGTATTTT.

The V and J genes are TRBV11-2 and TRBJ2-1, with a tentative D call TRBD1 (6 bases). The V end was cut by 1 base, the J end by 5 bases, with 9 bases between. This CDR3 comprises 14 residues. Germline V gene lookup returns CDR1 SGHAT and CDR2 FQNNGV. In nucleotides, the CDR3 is TGTGCCAGCAGCTTAGGGGGGCCGAACAATGAGCAGTTCTTC. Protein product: CASSLGGPNNEQFF. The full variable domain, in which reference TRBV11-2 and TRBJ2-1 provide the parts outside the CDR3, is EAGVAQSPRYKIIEKRQSVAFWCNPISGHATLYWYQQILGQGPKLLIQFQNNGVVDDSQLPKDRFSAERLKGVDSTLKIQPAKLEDSAVYLCASSLGGPNNEQFFGPGTRLTVL.

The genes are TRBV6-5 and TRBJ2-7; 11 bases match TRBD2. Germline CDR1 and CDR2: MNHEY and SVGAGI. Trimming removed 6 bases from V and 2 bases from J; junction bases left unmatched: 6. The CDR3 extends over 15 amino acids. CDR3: CASSFLAGGPYEQYF. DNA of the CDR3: TGTGCCAGCAGCTTTCTAGCGGGAGGCCCCTACGAGCAGTACTTC.

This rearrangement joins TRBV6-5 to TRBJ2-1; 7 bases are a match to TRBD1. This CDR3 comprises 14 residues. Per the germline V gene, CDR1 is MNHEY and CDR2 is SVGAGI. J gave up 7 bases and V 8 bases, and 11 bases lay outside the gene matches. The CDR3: CASSRQGSLNEQFF. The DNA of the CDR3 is TGTGCCAGCTCGAGACAGGGAAGTTTAAATGAGCAGTTCTTC.

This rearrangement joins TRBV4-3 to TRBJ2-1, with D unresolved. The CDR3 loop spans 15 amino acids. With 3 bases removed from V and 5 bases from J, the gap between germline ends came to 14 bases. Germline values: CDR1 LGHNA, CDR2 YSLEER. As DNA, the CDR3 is TGCGCCAGCAGCCAGGACGGGCCCCCCCACAATGAGCAGTTCTTC. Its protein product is CASSQDGPPHNEQFF.